Following are 3 T cell receptor beta chains from one sample sequenced in a study of shared T cell receptors in the human thymus. Repertoires were generated with immunoSEQ multiplex PCR, while TCRdb's copy carries only in-frame clones and drops some. The sample consists of a few hundred thousand clones, 85% to 95% of them appearing once. Input material: thymocytes. These receptors were obtained from a human donor.

The CDR3 DNA reads as TGTGCCAGCAGCCCCGGGTGGCTAGCGGGAGTCGACAAAAACATTCAGTACTTC. Translation: CASSPGWLAGVDKNIQYF. The J gene is TRBJ2-4, the V gene TRBV7-8; 10 nucleotides agree with TRBD2. Unmatched junction bases numbered 13, after V lost 5 bases and J lost 3 bases. There are 18 residues in the CDR3. The germline CDR1 and CDR2 sequences are SGHVS and FQNEAQ.

This rearrangement joins TRBV27 to TRBJ2-5; 7 positions agree with TRBD1. Germline assignment: CDR1 MNHEY and CDR2 SMNVEV (reference sequence). This CDR3 has 17 amino acids. The V segment lost 5 bases and the J segment 7 bases; nucleotides outside the gene matches: 19. CDR3: CASSPIPHRGNMRTQYF. CDR3 DNA sequence: TGTGCCAGCAGTCCAATCCCCCACAGGGGAAATATGAGGACCCAGTACTTC.

V usage is TRBV7-9 and J usage is TRBJ2-1, with a possible D match to TRBD2 (5 bases). Germline loops: CDR1 SEHNR, CDR2 FQNEAQ (reference sequence). The CDR3 is made up of 15 amino acids. V was trimmed by 0 bases and J by 5 bases, leaving 11 bases between them. The CDR3 nucleotides are TGTGCCAGCAGCTTAGCGGGAGTCATCGACAATGAGCAGTTCTTC. The encoded protein is CASSLAGVIDNEQFF.